This T cell receptor beta chain is from a study of blood T cell repertoires in COVID-19. On the study more broadly: T cells, B-cell-depleted T cells, or PBMCs supplied cDNA or gDNA.

Authors' methods: Nucleated cell counts were estimated from reference gene primer amplification. Assay: immunoSEQ multiplex PCR; the TCRdb copy retains only in-frame clones and omits some. V, J and clone size are those of that table, while D and trimming were read from the DNA. The sample includes hundreds of thousands of clones, 88% of them seen just once. The CDR3 totals 13 residues. Germline-derived CDR1 and CDR2 are WNHNN and SYGVQD (reference sequence). The ends were cut back, 6 bases at V and 0 bases at J, with 7 bases in the middle. Cohort assignment relied on participant-reported clinical history. In Cohort 3, a recovered donor had either two negative PCRs, clearance, or symptom resolution.

Input material: PBMCs or T cells enriched from blood (not recorded which). This receptor was obtained from a woman aged 60-75 years who had recovered from COVID-19. The chain couples TRBV10-1 to TRBJ2-3; unclear D gene. As DNA, the CDR3 is TGCGCCAGCAGCGGAGATAGCACAGATACGCAGTATTTT. Translation gives CASSGDSTDTQYF.